The rows below give T cell receptor beta chains drawn from one sample of a study of blood T cell repertoires in COVID-19. The method was immunoSEQ multiplex PCR; TCRdb's version includes in-frame clones alone and lacks a portion of them. The sample has 400,000 to 500,000 clones, roughly 88% seen once. Sequenced: PBMCs or T cells enriched from blood (not recorded which). Receptors originate from a woman aged 18-30 years who had been exposed to COVID-19. The CDR3 runs from the conserved cysteine through the conserved F or W. Fields, in order: clone size, V gene, D gene, J gene, CDR3 protein, CDR3 DNA. A D gene is named only where the DNA matches it firmly. Expanded clones get a size class; other rows say once, few or many, or leave the size out.

clone_size: .
v_call: TRBV11-3
d_call: TRBD1
j_call: TRBJ2-2
cdr3_aa: CASSSTGVGTGELFF
cdr3_nt: TGTGCCAGCAGCTCGACAGGGGTTGGAACCGGGGAGCTGTTTTTT

clone_size: few
v_call: TRBV28
d_call: .
j_call: TRBJ2-3
cdr3_aa: CASSSPGRRDTQYF
cdr3_nt: TGTGCCAGCAGTTCTCCAGGGAGGCGAGATACGCAGTATTTT

clone_size: .
v_call: TRBV5-1
d_call: .
j_call: TRBJ2-3
cdr3_aa: CASSLGTGTPTDTQYF
cdr3_nt: TGCGCCAGCAGCTTGGGTACAGGGACGCCGACAGATACGCAGTATTTT

clone_size: .
v_call: TRBV5-5
d_call: TRBD1
j_call: TRBJ2-1
cdr3_aa: CASSAGTGVHEQFF
cdr3_nt: TGTGCCAGCAGCGCCGGGACAGGGGTGCATGAGCAGTTCTTC

clone_size: once
v_call: TRBV11-2
d_call: .
j_call: TRBJ1-5
cdr3_aa: CASSLGAGPNQPQHF
cdr3_nt: TGTGCCAGCAGCTTAGGGGCAGGGCCCAATCAGCCCCAGCATTTT

clone_size: .
v_call: TRBV5-4
d_call: .
j_call: TRBJ2-2
cdr3_aa: CASSLGLAINTGELFF
cdr3_nt: TGTGCCAGCAGCTTGGGGCTAGCGATCAACACCGGGGAGCTGTTTTTT

clone_size: once
v_call: TRBV29-1
d_call: .
j_call: TRBJ1-1
cdr3_aa: CSVRHPNTEAFF
cdr3_nt: TGCAGCGTGAGACACCCGAACACTGAAGCTTTCTTT

clone_size: .
v_call: TRBV19
d_call: TRBD1
j_call: TRBJ1-1
cdr3_aa: CASTLGQFNTEAFF
cdr3_nt: TGTGCCAGTACCCTGGGACAGTTTAACACTGAAGCTTTCTTT

clone_size: .
v_call: TRBV7-8
d_call: .
j_call: TRBJ2-7
cdr3_aa: CASSLEWQGYEQYF
cdr3_nt: TGTGCCAGCAGCTTAGAGTGGCAGGGCTACGAGCAGTACTTC

clone_size: once
v_call: TRBV7-8
d_call: TRBD1
j_call: TRBJ1-2
cdr3_aa: CASSSRPGQNYGYTF
cdr3_nt: TGTGCCAGCAGCTCCCGTCCGGGACAGAACTATGGCTACACCTTC

clone_size: .
v_call: TRBV15
d_call: .
j_call: TRBJ2-1
cdr3_aa: CATSDRSSYNEQFF
cdr3_nt: TGTGCCACCAGCGACAGAAGCTCCTACAATGAGCAGTTCTTC

clone_size: .
v_call: TRBV7-9
d_call: TRBD2
j_call: TRBJ2-1
cdr3_aa: CASSLAVSGRSYNEQFF
cdr3_nt: TGTGCCAGCAGCTTAGCAGTTAGCGGGAGATCCTACAATGAGCAGTTCTTC

clone_size: few
v_call: TRBV28
d_call: .
j_call: TRBJ2-3
cdr3_aa: CASSVAGTGTDTQYF
cdr3_nt: TGTGCCAGCAGTGTAGCAGGGACTGGCACAGATACGCAGTATTTT

clone_size: .
v_call: TRBV19
d_call: TRBD2
j_call: TRBJ2-5
cdr3_aa: CASSVGLAGGQETQYF
cdr3_nt: TGTGCCAGTAGTGTCGGACTAGCGGGGGGTCAAGAGACCCAGTACTTC

clone_size: .
v_call: TRBV7-2
d_call: .
j_call: TRBJ2-1
cdr3_aa: CASSLEPGALHEQFF
cdr3_nt: TGTGCCAGCAGCTTAGAACCAGGGGCTCTGCATGAGCAGTTCTTC

clone_size: .
v_call: TRBV11-1
d_call: .
j_call: TRBJ2-7
cdr3_aa: CASSQGGFFYEQYF
cdr3_nt: TGTGCCAGCAGCCAGGGGGGTTTCTTCTACGAGCAGTACTTC